The sequence of this T cell receptor beta chain was determined in a study of CD8+ T cells in alopecia areata. Whole-study findings and limits: Normal scalp showed lower clonality than lesional scalp, especially alopecia totalis/universalis.

cDNA prepared by RNA extraction and subsequent reverse transcription served as the template for sequencing. Only in-frame clones appear in the TCRdb table, and some are missing; sequencing was by immunoSEQ multiplex PCR. The sample shows 150,000 to 200,000 clones, 50% to 75% of them seen only once. This clone was picked up a small number of times. Its antigen is as yet unknown. The CDR3 totals 16 residues. Germline V gives CDR1 SQVTM, CDR2 ANQGSEA. J lost 3 bases, V lost 5 bases, and 7 bases had no gene match. The study team obtained lesional scalp punch biopsies and peripheral blood from alopecia areata patients.

This specimen was CD4+ T cells sorted from blood, taken at week 0. The chain employs TRBV29-1 and TRBJ2-2; TRBD2 matches 12 bases. The TCR sequence derives from a human donor with alopecia areata. The CDR3 spells CSVKLAGGRDTGELFF. CDR3 coding DNA: TGCAGCGTTAAACTAGCGGGGGGTCGTGACACCGGGGAGCTGTTTTTT.